This T cell receptor (beta chain) was identified in a study of cytomegalovirus exposure and HLA in healthy donors. Study-level findings and limits: A few CMV-associated chains were confirmed in vitro to be specific for CMV antigens.

PCR involved 60 Vbeta and 13 Jbeta primers. The protocol was immunoSEQ multiplex PCR, while the TCRdb copy is restricted to in-frame clones and leaves out a portion. The sample contains 150,000 to 200,000 clones, about four fifths of which appear only once. Concerning this clone itself: Its antigen is unknown.

V lost 1 base to trimming and J lost 7 bases, with 15 bases between them. CDR3 length: 15 amino acids. Germline assignment: CDR1 SGHNT and CDR2 YENEEA. The receptor was derived from a woman aged 18 to 35 in good health and CMV-seronegative. The sequencing sample was made of PBMCs. The chain uses TRBV11-3 and TRBJ2-3; D not resolved. CDR3: CASSLVNTRVNTQYF. The DNA for the CDR3 is TGTGCCAGCAGCTTAGTTAACACCCGTGTAAATACGCAGTATTTT.